The clone carrying this TCR beta chain was counted ten times or more. What it binds is unknown. V dropped 6 bases and J dropped 4 bases, with 18 bases sitting between them. This CDR3 spans 16 amino acids. TCRdb redid the calling of the 5' RACE reads with MiXCR, one entry per CDR3 protein. The data contain 150,000 or so distinct CDR3 sequences, 3% to 4% of them singletons. The sample is drawn from a study of identical twins. Points from the study as a whole: Cross-sectional statistical analysis, not tracking of the same donors, underpinned the conclusions.

Sequencing used memory T cells sorted from blood. The TCR originated in a man between 18 and 29 years old in good health. This rearrangement joins TRBV12-3 or TRBV12-4 to TRBJ2-2; TRBD2 is a possible D gene (7 bases). CDR3 bases: TGTGCCAGCAGCTTCCTCAAGGGGGGGAGCACCGGGGAGCTGTTTTTT. Translating gives CASSFLKGGSTGELFF.